This T cell receptor (beta chain) was observed in a study of shared clonotypes between healthy human individuals. Profiling relied on immunoSEQ multiplex PCR, and the TCRdb table lists in-frame clones only, not all of them. The repertoire holds about 2.1 million clones, with roughly 91% as singletons. Naive CD8 populations comprised CD45RO-negative cells positively selected for CCR7, excluding terminally differentiated effector memory CD45RA+ cells. In germline, CDR1 is LNHNV, CDR2 YYDKDF (reference sequence). Trimming took 1 base from V and 8 from J, leaving 9 bases between them. CDR3 size: 13 residues. Study-level results: Estimated richness was generally greater in naive than memory subsets. The authors expected sequencing depth to affect clonotype sharing among donors. Sample collection involved blood only; tissue repertoires are likely different. Non-shared clonotypes showed lower generation probabilities than clonotypes common to all four donors.

This clone was counted once. The antigen remains undetermined. This receptor was obtained from a man between 18 and 35 years old in good health. Some clones in this sample may be carry-over from other donors' samples. Sequencing used naive CD8+ T cells from PBMCs. V is TRBV15 and J is TRBJ2-1; the D is unclear. The CDR3 DNA sequence: TGTGCCACCAGCAGAGTCTTAGACGATGAGCAGTTCTTC. Residues: CATSRVLDDEQFF. The full variable domain, rest sourced from reference TRBV15 and TRBJ2-1, is DAMVIQNPRYQVTQFGKPVTLSCSQTLNHNVMYWYQQKSSQAPKLLFHYYDKDFNNEADTPDNFQSRRPNTSFCFLDIRSPGLGDTAMYLCATSRVLDDEQFFGPGTRLTVL.